What follows are 27 T cell receptor beta chains derived from one specimen sequenced in a study of vaccination effects on CD4 cells after COVID-19. Sequencing followed a ViraFEST assay step that expanded antigen-specific CD4+ T cells with viral peptide pools. With 9 to 11 days of culture completed, CD4+ T cells were isolated. Between March and December 2020, the person had a SARS-CoV-2 infection that PCR confirmed. What these receptors recognize is not known. Sequencing used immunoSEQ multiplex PCR; TCRdb keeps in-frame clones, though not all of them. The sample consists of about 24,000 clones, 65% to 85% of them appearing once. Specimen: CD4+ T cells from PBMCs cultured with SARS-CoV-2 spike peptides, collected before COVID-19 vaccination. Every receptor here comes from a human donor who had a prior SARS-CoV-2 infection.

The rearrangement links TRBV5-1 to TRBJ1-6, with D maybe TRBD1 (6 bases). Germline V CDR1 and CDR2: SGHRS, YFSETQ. V shed 2 bases and J shed 4 bases, with 7 bases lying between them. The CDR3 contains 14 residues. The CDR3, as DNA: TGCGCCAGCAGCTTAGGGGGGTATAATTCACCCCTCCACTTT. This sequence encodes CASSLGGYNSPLHF.

This chain connects TRBV15 to TRBJ1-6; TRBD1 is a possible D gene (5 bases). Germline V gene data show CDR1 as LNHNV and CDR2 as YYDKDF (reference sequence). V dropped 3 bases and J dropped 7 bases, with 16 bases sitting between them. The CDR3 is 16 residues long. The CDR3 loop is CATSSRASLRNSPLHF. The CDR3 nucleotides are TGTGCCACCAGCAGCAGGGCTTCACTCCGCAATTCACCCCTCCACTTT. The whole variable domain, remainder taken from reference TRBV15 and TRBJ1-6, is DAMVIQNPRYQVTQFGKPVTLSCSQTLNHNVMYWYQQKSSQAPKLLFHYYDKDFNNEADTPDNFQSRRPNTSFCFLDIRSPGLGDTAMYLCATSSRASLRNSPLHFGNGTRLTVT.

The rearrangement joins TRBV18 to TRBJ2-4; 8 bases are a match to TRBD2. This CDR3 region has 16 residues. The germline CDR1 and CDR2 sequences are KGHSH and LQKENI. V gave up 6 bases and J gave up 5 bases; unmatched junction bases: 12. The CDR3 coding sequence is TGTGCCAGCTCGCTAGATGGACTAGCACTCCAAAACATTCAGTACTTC. Encoded protein: CASSLDGLALQNIQYF.

This rearrangement joins TRBV18 to TRBJ1-5; 8 nucleotides match TRBD1. Germline trimming cut 5 bases from V and 0 bases from J; bases unmatched to any gene: 6. Germline CDR1 reads KGHSH; CDR2 reads LQKENI. There are 16 residues in the CDR3. The CDR3 region is CASSAQGAGSNQPQHF. For the CDR3, the DNA is TGTGCCAGCTCAGCCCAGGGGGCGGGTAGCAATCAGCCCCAGCATTTT.

This chain links TRBV6-6 with TRBJ2-7; D is unresolved. Germline loops: CDR1 MNHNY, CDR2 SVGAGI (reference sequence). The CDR3 contains 12 residues. The V end was cut by 2 bases, the J end by 3 bases, with 5 bases between. The CDR3 sequence is CASSYTFYEQYF. CDR3 coding DNA: TGTGCCAGCAGTTACACCTTCTACGAGCAGTACTTC.

The gene calls are TRBV6-1 and TRBJ2-7; a weak D match, TRBD1 (6 bases). Germline V gives CDR1 MNHNS, CDR2 SASEGT. The CDR3 spans 15 residues. V was trimmed by 0 bases and J by 4 bases, leaving 13 bases between them. CDR3 in amino acids: CASSEALQGRYEQYF. Here the CDR3 DNA reads TGTGCCAGCAGTGAAGCGCTACAGGGAAGGTACGAGCAGTACTTC.

The J gene is TRBJ2-1, the V gene TRBV6-2 or TRBV6-3; 8 positions agree with TRBD2. This CDR3 spans 15 amino acids. Germline values: CDR1 MNHEY, CDR2 SVGEGT. Unmatched junction bases numbered 10, after V lost 5 bases and J lost 7 bases. In DNA, the CDR3 is TGTGCCAGCAGTCTTAGCGGGGCGGGTAAGAATGAGCAGTTCTTC. Translated, it gives CASSLSGAGKNEQFF.

This chain uses TRBV24-1 with TRBJ2-3; 8 bases align to TRBD1. J was trimmed by 3 bases and V by 7 bases; bases with no gene match: 8. CDR1 and CDR2 from the germline V gene are KGHDR and SFDVKD. The length of the CDR3 is 15 residues. CDR3 sequence: CATSPTGGMTDTQYF. The CDR3 DNA reads as TGTGCCACCAGCCCCACAGGGGGTATGACAGATACGCAGTATTTT.

The V call is TRBV7-9, the J call TRBJ2-7; 7 bases agree with TRBD1. CDR1 and CDR2 (germline): SEHNR, FQNEAQ (reference sequence). CDR3 length: 15 amino acids. The J segment lost 1 base and the V segment lost 5 bases, leaving 8 bases of the junction unmatched. CDR3 sequence: CASSARTGDSYEQYF. CDR3 DNA sequence: TGTGCCAGCAGCGCTAGGACAGGAGATTCCTACGAGCAGTACTTC. The variable domain in full, with the rest retrieved from reference TRBV7-9 and TRBJ2-7, is DTGVSQNPRHKITKRGQNVTFRCDPISEHNRLYWYRQTLGQGPEFLTYFQNEAQLEKSRLLSDRFSAERPKGSFSTLEIQRTEQGDSAMYLCASSARTGDSYEQYFGPGTRLTVT.

This rearrangement joins TRBV27 to TRBJ2-1, with D hard to call. This CDR3 spans 16 amino acids. Trimming pared 5 bases from V and 0 bases from J, leaving 14 bases between. Germline V lookup: CDR1 MNHEY, CDR2 SMNVEV (reference sequence). The CDR3 loop is CASSPQIMSSYNEQFF. Written as DNA, the CDR3 is TGTGCCAGCAGTCCACAGATTATGAGCTCCTACAATGAGCAGTTCTTC.

The chain links TRBV5-6 to TRBJ1-2; no definite D call. CDR3 length equals 14 residues. V lost 1 base, J lost 2 bases, and 9 bases lay in between. The germline gives CDR1 SGHDT, CDR2 YYEEEE. CDR3 sequence (DNA): TGTGCCAGCAGCTTGACTCGGGAGAACTATGGCTACACCTTC. Residues: CASSLTRENYGYTF.

The genes are TRBV7-9 and TRBJ2-5; D is uncertain. The CDR3 runs to 14 residues. The germline gives CDR1 SEHNR, CDR2 FQNEAQ (reference sequence). V was cut by 0 bases and J by 5 bases, with 10 bases left in between. The CDR3 region is CASSLARLPETQYF. The CDR3 DNA follows: TGTGCCAGCAGCTTAGCGCGACTGCCGGAGACCCAGTACTTC.

This chain connects TRBV5-1 to TRBJ2-5; TRBD1 aligns across 8 bases. The J segment lost 4 bases and the V segment lost 4 bases, leaving 9 bases of the junction unmatched. CDR1 and CDR2 (germline): SGHRS, YFSETQ. This CDR3 has 15 residues. This CDR3 reads CASSRTGTMRETQYF. Here the CDR3 DNA reads TGCGCCAGCAGCCGGACAGGGACGATGAGAGAGACCCAGTACTTC.

This clone is a singleton in its sample. CDR3 sequence reads: CASSPRTSGYNEQFF. The CDR3 bases are TGTGCCAGCAGCCCCCGGACTAGCGGTTACAATGAGCAGTTCTTC. The rearrangement joins TRBV9 to TRBJ2-1; TRBD2 matches at 10 bases. V lost 4 bases, J lost 4 bases, and 5 bases stayed unmatched. This CDR3 comprises 15 residues. The V gene's germline CDR1 is SGDLS and CDR2 YYNGEE.

The gene calls are TRBV7-8 and TRBJ2-2, with D tentatively TRBD2 (5 bases). Germline V gives CDR1 SGHVS, CDR2 FQNEAQ. Trimming took 5 bases from V and 7 from J, leaving 20 bases between them. CDR3 size: 16 residues. CDR3: CASSPRVASRGGELFF. CDR3 DNA sequence: TGTGCCAGCAGCCCCCGGGTGGCTAGCCGGGGCGGGGAGCTGTTTTTT. The variable domain in full, completed from reference TRBV7-8 and TRBJ2-2, reads GAGVSQSPRYKVAKRGQDVALRCDPISGHVSLFWYQQALGQGPEFLTYFQNEAQLDKSGLPSDRFFAERPEGSVSTLKIQRTQQEDSAVYLCASSPRVASRGGELFFGEGSRLTVL.

This chain links TRBV5-1 with TRBJ1-4, with a weak D call TRBD1 (5 bases). This CDR3 has 14 amino acids. The germline V gene encodes CDR1 SGHRS and CDR2 YFSETQ. V lost 3 bases to trimming and J lost 2 bases, with 8 bases between them. The CDR3 DNA follows: TGCGCCAGCAGCTCGGGACCGACTAATGAAAAACTGTTTTTT. Translating it yields CASSSGPTNEKLFF.

The chain links TRBV18 to TRBJ1-3, with TRBD1 identical over 8 bases. The junction had 3 bases not matched to a gene; V was cut back by 8 bases and J by 0 bases. The germline V gene has CDR1 KGHSH and CDR2 LQKENI. This CDR3 comprises 14 residues. The CDR3 region is CASQGQDSGNTIYF. The CDR3 DNA is TGTGCCAGCCAGGGACAGGACTCTGGAAACACCATATATTTT.

V is TRBV7-9 and J is TRBJ2-3; D gene uncertain. The CDR3 runs 15 residues. Germline V gene data show CDR1 as SEHNR and CDR2 as FQNEAQ (reference sequence). V shed 3 bases and J shed 1 base, with 11 bases lying between them. DNA of the CDR3: TGTGCCAGCAGCTTTGGCGGAGTCCGCACAGATACGCAGTATTTT. Translating gives CASSFGGVRTDTQYF.

The chain couples TRBV20-1 to TRBJ2-3; no definite D call. CDR1 is DFQATT and CDR2 is SNEGSKA in the germline V gene (reference sequence). The CDR3 loop spans 11 amino acids. Trimming took off 6 bases at V and 8 bases at J, with 12 bases between the two ends. This CDR3 reads CSAPWLFTQYF. In DNA form, the CDR3 reads TGCAGTGCCCCCTGGCTCTTTACGCAGTATTTT.

The gene calls are TRBV2 and TRBJ1-5; no definite D call. The CDR3 sequence is 13 residues long. Trimming left V 5 bases short and J 4 bases short, with 9 bases between. The germline CDR1 and CDR2 sequences are SNHLY and FYNNEI. The CDR3: CASSNWANQPQHF. As DNA, the CDR3 is TGTGCCAGCAGTAATTGGGCAAATCAGCCCCAGCATTTT.

The chain employs TRBV2 and TRBJ2-7, with TRBD1 as a possible D gene (6 bases). Germline V gene data show CDR1 as SNHLY and CDR2 as FYNNEI. The germline V and J ends were trimmed by 4 bases and 0 bases, with 10 bases remaining between them. The CDR3 has 14 residues. In nucleotides, the CDR3 is TGTGCCAGCAGTGGGGGGCGGCACTCCTACGAGCAGTACTTC. Protein: CASSGGRHSYEQYF.

This clone was counted a single time. V usage is TRBV19 and J usage is TRBJ2-1; 11 bases map to TRBD2. Germline trimming cut 5 bases from V and 7 bases from J; bases unmatched to any gene: 10. This CDR3 is 16 amino acids long. The V gene's germline CDR1 is LNHDA and CDR2 SQIVND (reference sequence). Written as DNA, the CDR3 is TGTGCCAGTAGTTCCCAAATGACTAGCGGGGTTAATGAGCAGTTCTTC. Its translation: CASSSQMTSGVNEQFF.

This sequence joins TRBV15 and TRBJ2-7; 8 bases are shared with TRBD2. V lost 0 bases, J lost 0 bases, and 4 bases stayed unmatched. CDR1 LNHNV and CDR2 YYDKDF come from the germline V gene (reference sequence). The CDR3 consists of 16 residues. The CDR3 DNA follows: TGTGCCACCAGCAGAGATCCGACTAGCGACTCCTACGAGCAGTACTTC. Its protein product is CATSRDPTSDSYEQYF.

The CDR3 DNA reads TGTGCCAGCAGCCAACGTTCCGTTGGCGGGGGCGCCTATAATTCACCCCTCCACTTT. This sequence encodes CASSQRSVGGGAYNSPLHF. The V gene is TRBV3-1 (or the pseudogene TRBV3-2), the J gene TRBJ1-6, with D possibly matching TRBD1 (6 bases). This CDR3 region has 19 residues. The germline V and J ends were trimmed by 2 bases and 2 bases, with 19 bases remaining between them. Germline loops: CDR1 LGHDT, CDR2 YNNKEL (reference sequence).

The chain carries TRBV6-2 or TRBV6-3 and TRBJ2-7, with unresolved D. The CDR3 is made up of 12 amino acids. CDR1 MNHEY and CDR2 SVGEGT come from the germline V gene. Trimming removed 6 bases at V and 7 bases at J, with 13 bases between. CDR3 nucleotides: TGTGCCAGCAGCCATGGCCGTCAGGAGCAGTACTTC. Protein sequence: CASSHGRQEQYF.

V is TRBV1 and J is TRBJ1-5; the D call TRBD1 from the table was never checked on the DNA. TRBV1 is noted as a pseudogene. This CDR3 has 17 residues. CDR3 in amino acids: CTSSQDPAGYSNQPQHF. The CDR3 region has the DNA TGCACCAGCAGCCAAGACCCTGCAGGCTATAGCAATCAGCCCCAGCATTTT.

The rearrangement links TRBV4-2 to TRBJ2-1; 15 bases align to TRBD2. With V trimmed by 0 bases and J by 4 bases, 7 bases remained unmatched. The length of the CDR3 is 19 residues. Germline V CDR1 and CDR2: LGHNA, YNFKEQ. CDR3 in amino acids: CASSQEGLAGGGPYNEQFF. The CDR3 nucleotides are TGTGCCAGCAGCCAAGAAGGACTAGCGGGAGGGGGACCTTACAATGAGCAGTTCTTC.